The 28 T cell receptor beta chains given below trace back to one sample, sequenced in a study of T cell responses to AZD1222 COVID-19 vaccine. The repertoire was sequenced with immunoSEQ multiplex PCR; TCRdb's copy has only in-frame clones and lacks some. The sample carries over 50,000 clones, around 85% recorded once. Here the sequenced sample was peripheral blood, taken on day 0 of AZD1222 vaccination. These receptors originate from an adult in good health.

The chain combines TRBV9 with TRBJ2-1; no clear D gene. The CDR3 is 12 residues long. The V end was cut by 0 bases, the J end by 5 bases, with 3 bases between. Germline values: CDR1 SGDLS, CDR2 YYNGEE. DNA for the CDR3: TGTGCCAGCAGCGTAGGGGACAATGAGCAGTTCTTC. This translates into CASSVGDNEQFF. The whole variable domain, filled in from reference TRBV9 and TRBJ2-1, reads DSGVTQTPKHLITATGQRVTLRCSPRSGDLSVYWYQQSLDQGLQFLIQYYNGEERAKGNILERFSAQQFPDLHSELNLSSLELGDSALYFCASSVGDNEQFFGPGTRLTVL.

The rearrangement links TRBV6-4 to TRBJ2-1; no definite D call. The CDR3 has 12 amino acids. V was pared by 2 bases and J by 3 bases, with 2 bases between. Looked up from germline, CDR1 is MRHNA and CDR2 is SNTAGT. Here the CDR3 reads CASSDLYNEQFF. DNA for the CDR3: TGTGCCAGCAGTGACCTCTACAATGAGCAGTTCTTC.

The genes are TRBV6-5 and TRBJ2-7; the D call may be TRBD1 or TRBD2 (6 bases each). Germline CDR1 reads MNHEY; CDR2 reads SVGAGI. The germline V and J ends were trimmed by 7 bases and 12 bases, with 25 bases remaining between them. The CDR3 runs 14 residues. The CDR3 nucleotides read TGTGCCAGCACTCAGACAGGCCGGGCCGCGGGGTTGTACTTC. It is translated as CASTQTGRAAGLYF.

This clone has more than one count but fewer than ten. The rearrangement links TRBV4-2 to TRBJ1-3; no reliable D call. This CDR3 comprises 14 residues. Trimming stripped 0 bases from V and 11 bases from J, with 14 bases between. Germline V gene data show CDR1 as LGHNA and CDR2 as YNFKEQ. CDR3 amino acids: CASSQDDGNGAIYF. CDR3 in DNA: TGTGCCAGCAGCCAAGATGACGGGAATGGCGCCATATATTTT.

The chain links TRBV11-2 to TRBJ2-2; D gene ambiguous. There are 13 residues in the CDR3. The V end was cut by 4 bases, the J end by 6 bases, with 9 bases between. From germline, CDR1 is SGHAT and CDR2 FQNNGV. For the CDR3, the DNA is TGTGCCAGCAGCTATTCTATGGCCGGGGAGCTGTTTTTT. Translated: CASSYSMAGELFF.

The CDR3 DNA reads TGTGCCAGTCAAGATGCCGTCTCTGGAAACACCATATATTTT. Translating it yields CASQDAVSGNTIYF. V is TRBV19 and J is TRBJ1-3; D is ambiguous. The CDR3 has 14 residues. Trimming removed 8 bases at V and 0 bases at J, with 11 bases between. Germline V gives CDR1 LNHDA, CDR2 SQIVND (reference sequence).

The CDR3 nucleotides are TGTGCCAGCAGCTTGGGTGGGACTAGCGGGAGAAATGAGCAGTTCTTC. This gives the protein CASSLGGTSGRNEQFF. This sequence joins TRBV5-4 and TRBJ2-1; 14 nucleotides align to TRBD2. The CDR3 has 16 amino acids. CDR1 and CDR2 from the germline V gene are SGHNT and YYREEE (reference sequence). The trim removed 0 bases at V and 7 bases at J, leaving 3 bases unmatched.

The chain employs TRBV7-9 and TRBJ2-1, with 8 positions matching TRBD2. J gave up 3 bases and V 5 bases, and 9 bases lay outside the gene matches. Germline CDR1 is SEHNR and CDR2 is FQNEAQ (reference sequence). The CDR3 extends over 16 amino acids. The DNA for the CDR3 is TGTGCCAGCAGCATCCCCGACGGGAGGGTCTACAATGAGCAGTTCTTC. As protein: CASSIPDGRVYNEQFF.

By share of the sample, this clone is medium-sized. This sequence joins TRBV3-1 (or the pseudogene TRBV3-2) and TRBJ2-4; TRBD1 is a possible D gene (6 bases). CDR3 length: 16 amino acids. The V end was cut by 4 bases, the J end by 5 bases, with 18 bases between. The germline gives CDR1 LGHDT, CDR2 YNNKEL (reference sequence). In DNA, the CDR3 is TGTGCCAGCAGCCTCGCTGGGGGCGAGTGGGAAAACATTCAGTACTTC. It translates to CASSLAGGEWENIQYF.

The rearrangement uses TRBV19 and TRBJ2-1; the match to TRBD2 covers 8 bases. Germline CDR1 reads LNHDA; CDR2 reads SQIVND (reference sequence). With V trimmed by 5 bases and J by 4 bases, 19 bases remained unmatched. The CDR3 covers 19 residues. The CDR3 DNA follows: TGTGCCAGTAGTCCGAGACGGGGCGGGAGGCTTAACTCTTACAATGAGCAGTTCTTC. It codes for CASSPRRGGRLNSYNEQFF.

The rearrangement joins TRBV5-1 to TRBJ1-1; D gene uncertain. From germline, CDR1 is SGHRS and CDR2 YFSETQ. This CDR3 comprises 14 residues. The V end was cut by 6 bases, the J end by 5 bases, with 17 bases between. CDR3 nucleotide sequence: TGCGCCAGCAACCTAGACGGACCGTGGACTGAAGCTTTCTTT. Protein product: CASNLDGPWTEAFF.

The chain links TRBV6-5 to TRBJ1-4; 7 bases agree with TRBD1. The CDR3 extends over 14 amino acids. V lost 11 bases to trimming and J lost 0 bases; unmatched junction nucleotides: 6. Germline CDR1 is MNHEY and CDR2 is SVGAGI. CDR3 protein: CAGGTVSTNEKLFF. For the CDR3, the DNA is TGTGCCGGGGGGACAGTTTCAACTAATGAAAAACTGTTTTTT.

This rearrangement joins TRBV2 to TRBJ2-6, with 9 bases lining up with TRBD2. The J segment lost 5 bases and the V segment lost 3 bases, leaving 2 bases of the junction unmatched. The CDR3 consists of 15 residues. Germline-derived CDR1 and CDR2 are SNHLY and FYNNEI. The CDR3 coding sequence is TGTGCCAGCAGTGACCCTAGCGGGAGGGCCAACGTCCTGACTTTC. Translating gives CASSDPSGRANVLTF. Drawing the rest from reference TRBV2 and TRBJ2-6, the complete variable domain is EPEVTQTPSHQVTQMGQEVILRCVPISNHLYFYWYRQILGQKVEFLVSFYNNEISEKSEIFDDQFSVERPDGSNFTLKIRSTKLEDSAMYFCASSDPSGRANVLTFGAGSRLTVL.

The chain joins TRBV7-8 to TRBJ1-6; tentatively, D is TRBD1 (5 bases). V lost 5 bases to trimming and J lost 6 bases, with 11 bases between them. Germline V gives CDR1 SGHVS, CDR2 FQNEAQ. The CDR3 runs to 14 residues. CDR3 sequence (DNA): TGTGCCAGCAGCCTCGGACACCCTAATTCACCCCTCCACTTT. Translation: CASSLGHPNSPLHF.

This chain joins TRBV29-1 and TRBJ2-1, with D possibly being TRBD1 (6 bases). Germline CDR1 and CDR2: SQVTM and ANQGSEA. The CDR3 length is 12 residues. V lost 4 bases, J lost 9 bases, and 13 bases lay in between. Written as DNA, the CDR3 is TGCAGCGTTGTGCCAGGGGCGGCTGAGCAGTTCTTC. This encodes CSVVPGAAEQFF.

The chain has TRBV6-2 or TRBV6-3 and TRBJ1-1, with 7 positions matching TRBD1. V was clipped by 6 bases and J by 1 base; unmatched bases: 17. This CDR3 has 18 amino acids. Looked up from germline, CDR1 is MNHEY and CDR2 is SVGEGT. CDR3 in amino acids: CASSPTMQGGEGNTEAFF. The CDR3 nucleotides are TGTGCCAGCAGCCCTACCATGCAGGGGGGCGAGGGGAACACTGAAGCTTTCTTT.

The chain couples TRBV12-3 or TRBV12-4 to TRBJ1-2; D unresolved. V gave up 4 bases and J gave up 1 base, with 7 bases separating them. The CDR3 covers 13 residues. The CDR3 nucleotides read TGTGCCAGCAGTTCACAGAATAACTATGGCTACACCTTC. Protein product: CASSSQNNYGYTF.

The sample holds a few counts of this clone. The rearrangement links TRBV7-7 to TRBJ2-2; D may be TRBD2 (6 bases). The V gene's germline CDR1 is SSHAT and CDR2 FNYEAQ (reference sequence). This CDR3 region has 15 residues. The germline V and J ends were trimmed by 4 bases and 2 bases, with 11 bases remaining between them. The CDR3 DNA is TGTGCCAGCAGCTCCGTGACTAGTAACACCGGGGAGCTGTTTTTT. As protein: CASSSVTSNTGELFF.

The J gene is TRBJ2-7, the V gene TRBV7-3; D gene unclear. The ends were cut back, 0 bases at V and 7 bases at J, with 10 bases in the middle. This CDR3 region has 13 residues. CDR1 and CDR2 from the germline V gene are SGHTA and FQGTGA. The DNA of the CDR3 is TGTGCCAGCAGCTTAACTAGTATATCTGAGCAGTACTTC. Its translation is CASSLTSISEQYF.

The chain has TRBV27 and TRBJ1-5; unclear D gene. The V gene's germline CDR1 is MNHEY and CDR2 SMNVEV (reference sequence). The V end was cut by 3 bases, the J end by 1 base, with 4 bases between. The CDR3 has 13 amino acids. CDR3 sequence (DNA): TGTGCCAGCAGTTTCAGGAGCAATCAGCCCCAGCATTTT. Protein product: CASSFRSNQPQHF.

V gene TRBV6-5 combines with J gene TRBJ1-4, with 7 bases lining up with TRBD1. Germline CDR1 and CDR2: MNHEY and SVGAGI. With 2 bases clipped from V and 7 bases from J, the junction kept 7 bases outside the gene matches. This CDR3 is built from 15 residues. As DNA, the CDR3 is TGTGCCAGCAGTTACCGGGACAGCGGGAGTGAAAAACTGTTTTTT. Protein: CASSYRDSGSEKLFF.

This clone was detected a few times. The chain links TRBV28 to TRBJ1-6; D gene uncertain. Germline V gene lookup returns CDR1 MDHEN and CDR2 SYDVKM. Trimming pared 7 bases from V and 13 bases from J, leaving 23 bases between. The CDR3 has 15 amino acids. The CDR3 region has the DNA TGTGCCAGCACCCGAGGAGTCAAAAGGGAGAAGCCCCTCCACTTT. Translating it yields CASTRGVKREKPLHF.

The J gene is TRBJ1-5, the V gene TRBV28; TRBD1 is a possible D gene (5 bases). V lost 1 base, J lost 2 bases, and 12 bases lay in between. Germline V gene lookup returns CDR1 MDHEN and CDR2 SYDVKM. This CDR3 contains 16 residues. Here the CDR3 reads CASSLLGDRGNQPQHF. The CDR3 DNA follows: TGTGCCAGCAGTTTATTAGGGGATCGGGGCAATCAGCCCCAGCATTTT.

The chain links TRBV18 to TRBJ1-4, with 7 nucleotides matching TRBD1. V gave up 3 bases and J gave up 3 bases; unmatched junction bases: 7. Germline lookup yields CDR1 KGHSH and CDR2 LQKENI. The CDR3 loop spans 16 amino acids. This CDR3 is CASSPSQGVPNEKLFF. In DNA, the CDR3 is TGTGCCAGCTCACCGTCGCAGGGGGTCCCTAATGAAAAACTGTTTTTT.

V gene TRBV11-3 combines with J gene TRBJ1-5; D gene unclear. Germline loops: CDR1 SGHNT, CDR2 YENEEA. CDR3 size: 14 residues. V was pared by 4 bases and J by 4 bases, with 11 bases between. The CDR3 reads CASSSNTPNQPQHF. The CDR3 coding sequence is TGTGCCAGCAGCTCAAACACTCCGAATCAGCCCCAGCATTTT.

This chain joins TRBV19 and TRBJ1-1; D unresolved. This CDR3 spans 13 amino acids. The germline V and J ends were trimmed by 3 bases and 0 bases, with 5 bases remaining between them. In germline, CDR1 is LNHDA, CDR2 SQIVND (reference sequence). CDR3 protein: CASSMGLNTEAFF. The DNA of the CDR3 is TGTGCCAGTAGTATGGGCCTGAACACTGAAGCTTTCTTT.

V gene TRBV19 combines with J gene TRBJ1-5, with unresolved D. The germline V gene has CDR1 LNHDA and CDR2 SQIVND (reference sequence). Trimming left V 7 bases short and J 2 bases short, with 15 bases between. CDR3 length equals 15 residues. The CDR3 nucleotides read TGTGCCAGTATCCCGAGAGGTCGGGGCAATCAGCCCCAGCATTTT. It translates to CASIPRGRGNQPQHF.

This sequence joins TRBV5-6 and TRBJ2-3, with D possibly TRBD2 on 7 matching bases. The germline CDR1 and CDR2 sequences are SGHDT and YYEEEE. Trimming took 4 bases from V and 7 from J, leaving 19 bases between them. The CDR3 covers 15 residues. The CDR3 loop is CASSRGAGTPYTQYF. In nucleotides, the CDR3 is TGTGCCAGCAGCCGGGGGGCAGGTACCCCCTATACGCAGTATTTT.